Here is one T cell receptor (beta chain) with its context. It was with a sample-barcoded 5' primer and a J-beta primer mix that a second PCR of about 6 to 12 cycles was run. TCRdb reanalysed the 5' RACE reads using MiXCR and keeps one entry per CDR3 protein. The sample yields approximately 690,000 distinct CDR3 sequences, 58% seen once. This record comes from a study of blood T cells in healthy people across ages. Study-level background: Template switching captured about one barcoded beta molecule per two T cells.

CDR1 SGHRS and CDR2 YFSETQ come from the germline V gene. Trimming shortened V by 3 bases and J by 4 bases, and 20 bases separated the two germline ends. CDR3 size: 17 residues. The source of this sequence is a man aged 60-69 years in good health. Sample: blood. The J gene is TRBJ2-1, the V gene TRBV5-1, with TRBD2 as a possible D gene (6 bases). The CDR3 reads CASSSGHRRGTYNEQFF. DNA for the CDR3: TGCGCCAGCAGCTCCGGGCATCGGCGGGGCACTTACAATGAGCAGTTCTTC.